Each of the 18 T cell receptor beta chains below was sequenced from the same sample in a study of blood T cell repertoires in COVID-19. Clones were sequenced by immunoSEQ multiplex PCR, and TCRdb holds only the in-frame ones, with some missing. Altogether fewer than 300,000 clones are present, 70% to 90% being singletons, with the ten largest covering 0.8%. What was sequenced was peripheral blood. These receptors all come from a woman aged 25-40 years with acute or convalescent COVID-19.

The chain uses TRBV5-1 and TRBJ2-5; D is undetermined. Trimming pared 5 bases from V and 5 bases from J, leaving 10 bases between. Germline V gene data show CDR1 as SGHRS and CDR2 as YFSETQ. The CDR3 sequence is 12 residues long. The CDR3 DNA reads TGCGCCAGCAGTTTTGACTTCGAGACCCAGTACTTC. Translation gives CASSFDFETQYF. The complete variable domain, with remaining parts taken from reference TRBV5-1 and TRBJ2-5, reads KAGVTQTPRYLIKTRGQQVTLSCSPISGHRSVSWYQQTPGQGLQFLFEYFSETQRNKGNFPGRFSGRQFSNSRSEMNVSTLELGDSALYLCASSFDFETQYFGPGTRLLVL.

This chain links TRBV14 with TRBJ1-1; D call uncertain. Germline loops: CDR1 SGHDN, CDR2 FVKESK. V lost 2 bases and J lost 7, with 17 bases in between. The CDR3 has 15 amino acids. The CDR3 spells CASSQIDGWTSEAFF. DNA of the CDR3: TGTGCCAGCAGCCAAATCGACGGGTGGACTAGTGAAGCTTTCTTT.

The chain links TRBV9 to TRBJ2-7, with 7 nucleotides matching TRBD2. Germline V gene sequence: CDR1 SGDLS, CDR2 YYNGEE. The CDR3 runs to 14 residues. The J segment lost 8 bases and the V segment lost 4 bases, leaving 12 bases of the junction unmatched. CDR3 protein: CASSPLADLGKQYF. CDR3 nucleotides: TGTGCCAGCAGCCCCCTAGCGGATCTAGGGAAGCAGTACTTC.

The rearrangement uses TRBV27 and TRBJ2-7; 8 bases are shared with TRBD1. CDR1 and CDR2 from the germline V gene are MNHEY and SMNVEV (reference sequence). V shed 3 bases and J 3 bases; nucleotides not matched to a gene: 7. This CDR3 is 15 amino acids long. The CDR3 spells CASSFIGQGHYEQYF. The DNA of the CDR3 is TGTGCCAGCAGTTTCATTGGACAGGGACACTACGAGCAGTACTTC.

This clone is a singleton in its sample. The chain has TRBV5-4 and TRBJ1-3, with a tentative D call TRBD1 (6 bases). The CDR3 is 17 amino acids. Germline CDR1 is SGHNT and CDR2 is YYREEE (reference sequence). V shed 2 bases and J shed 0 bases, with 15 bases lying between them. Written as DNA, the CDR3 is TGTGCCAGCAGCTTAGCAGGGGTGGAAAACTCTGGAAACACCATATATTTT. Its protein product is CASSLAGVENSGNTIYF.

The CDR3 is CASSPGRGAKNIQYF. In DNA form, the CDR3 reads TGCGCCAGCAGCCCTGGGAGGGGGGCCAAAAACATTCAGTACTTC. This chain connects TRBV4-1 to TRBJ2-4; possibly TRBD2 for D (7 bases). Germline CDR1 MGHRA, CDR2 YSYEKL. The V gene lost 4 bases and the J gene lost 1 base, with 11 bases spanning the gap. This CDR3 is built from 15 residues.

In its sample, this clone was seen once. This chain links TRBV2 with TRBJ2-3, with 10 bases lining up with TRBD2. This CDR3 contains 14 residues. CDR1 is SNHLY, CDR2 FYNNEI, per germline. The J segment lost 4 bases and the V segment lost 4 bases, leaving 2 bases of the junction unmatched. CDR3 in amino acids: CASSALAGSDTQYF. CDR3 nucleotide sequence: TGTGCCAGCAGTGCACTAGCGGGGTCAGATACGCAGTATTTT.

This clone appeared once. V and J are TRBV4-3 and TRBJ2-7; 10 bases align to TRBD1. CDR3 size: 16 residues. V was pared by 0 bases and J by 6 bases, with 8 bases of the junction left unmatched. Per the germline V gene, CDR1 is LGHNA and CDR2 is YSLEER. This CDR3 is CASSQDMGTGVFEQYF. The CDR3 bases are TGCGCCAGCAGCCAAGATATGGGGACAGGGGTGTTCGAGCAGTACTTC.

This chain links TRBV19 with TRBJ1-2, with D possibly matching TRBD1 (5 bases). Germline-derived CDR1 and CDR2 are LNHDA and SQIVND (reference sequence). CDR3 length: 13 residues. Deletions cut 3 bases from V and 8 bases from J, with 13 bases between. CDR3 protein: CASSIRAERGYTF. In DNA form, the CDR3 reads TGTGCCAGTAGTATCAGGGCAGAACGCGGCTACACCTTC.

The table lists this clone with a count of one. This chain links TRBV3-1 (or the pseudogene TRBV3-2) with TRBJ2-1, with D tentatively TRBD2 (6 bases). The CDR3 spans 16 residues. Trimming left V 1 base short and J 5 bases short, with 15 bases between. Germline V gene lookup returns CDR1 LGHDT and CDR2 YNNKEL (reference sequence). The CDR3 DNA sequence: TGTGCCAGCAGCCAAGTTGCGGGACTCCGCAACAATGAGCAGTTCTTC. Protein product: CASSQVAGLRNNEQFF.

The V and J genes are TRBV13 and TRBJ2-5, with 7 positions matching TRBD2. With V trimmed by 2 bases and J by 3 bases, 3 bases remained unmatched. The CDR3 runs to 14 residues. Per the germline V gene, CDR1 is PRHDT and CDR2 is FYEKMQ (reference sequence). CDR3 sequence: CASSLSAGEETQYF. CDR3 DNA sequence: TGTGCCAGCAGCTTATCTGCGGGGGAAGAGACCCAGTACTTC.

This chain connects TRBV7-2 to TRBJ1-6; the D gene is possibly TRBD1 (5 bases). The CDR3 length is 14 residues. The germline V and J ends were trimmed by 2 bases and 5 bases, with 7 bases remaining between them. Germline V gene data show CDR1 as SGHTA and CDR2 as FQGNSA. CDR3 DNA sequence: TGTGCCAGCAGCTTATGGGGGGATAATTCACCCCTCCACTTT. Its translation: CASSLWGDNSPLHF.

The V and J genes are TRBV5-4 and TRBJ2-1, with 14 bases fitting TRBD2. This CDR3 region has 15 residues. The junction had 7 bases not matched to a gene; V was cut back by 4 bases and J by 10 bases. CDR1 SGHNT and CDR2 YYREEE come from the germline V gene (reference sequence). Here the CDR3 DNA reads TGTGCCAGCAGCGGCGGGACTAGCGGGAGCGTGGAGCAGTTCTTC. It codes for CASSGGTSGSVEQFF.

The chain combines TRBV4-2 with TRBJ2-1; TRBD2 aligns across 8 bases. Germline lookup yields CDR1 LGHNA and CDR2 YNFKEQ. V lost 2 bases to trimming and J lost 5 bases; unmatched junction nucleotides: 5. This CDR3 spans 15 amino acids. The CDR3 region is CASSQPGGPNNEQFF. The DNA for the CDR3 is TGTGCCAGCAGCCAACCGGGAGGGCCCAACAATGAGCAGTTCTTC.

The V and J genes are TRBV19 and TRBJ2-7, with D maybe TRBD1 (5 bases). This CDR3 spans 14 amino acids. The V end lost 6 bases, the J end lost 6 bases, and 18 bases lay between the germline ends. Germline-derived CDR1 and CDR2 are LNHDA and SQIVND (reference sequence). CDR3 loop: CASSLIQGRGEQYF. In DNA form, the CDR3 reads TGTGCCAGTAGCCTTATTCAGGGTAGGGGCGAGCAGTACTTC.

V and J are TRBV7-2 and TRBJ2-1, with D uncertain. CDR1 and CDR2 (germline): SGHTA, FQGNSA. The germline V and J ends were trimmed by 4 bases and 7 bases, with 8 bases remaining between them. CDR3 length equals 12 residues. In DNA form, the CDR3 reads TGTGCCAGCAGCTGGCCAGGAAATGAGCAGTTCTTC. Protein product: CASSWPGNEQFF. Drawing the rest from reference TRBV7-2 and TRBJ2-1, the complete variable domain is GAGVSQSPSNKVTEKGKDVELRCDPISGHTALYWYRQSLGQGLEFLIYFQGNSAPDKSGLPSDRFSAERTGGSVSTLTIQRTQQEDSAVYLCASSWPGNEQFFGPGTRLTVL.

The chain combines TRBV27 with TRBJ1-4; possible D gene TRBD1, 5 bases. The germline gives CDR1 MNHEY, CDR2 SMNVEV (reference sequence). V was pared by 4 bases and J by 3 bases, with 15 bases between. This CDR3 comprises 16 residues. The DNA for the CDR3 is TGTGCCAGCAGTTCCAAGACAGTTATTGCTAATGAAAAACTGTTTTTT. This codes for CASSSKTVIANEKLFF.

The chain recombines TRBV27 with TRBJ1-4; D not resolved. CDR1 MNHEY and CDR2 SMNVEV come from the germline V gene (reference sequence). Trimming removed 6 bases at V and 0 bases at J, with 11 bases between. The length of the CDR3 is 15 residues. The CDR3 region is CASRQSGTTNEKLFF. CDR3 nucleotide sequence: TGTGCCAGCAGACAGTCAGGAACAACTAATGAAAAACTGTTTTTT.